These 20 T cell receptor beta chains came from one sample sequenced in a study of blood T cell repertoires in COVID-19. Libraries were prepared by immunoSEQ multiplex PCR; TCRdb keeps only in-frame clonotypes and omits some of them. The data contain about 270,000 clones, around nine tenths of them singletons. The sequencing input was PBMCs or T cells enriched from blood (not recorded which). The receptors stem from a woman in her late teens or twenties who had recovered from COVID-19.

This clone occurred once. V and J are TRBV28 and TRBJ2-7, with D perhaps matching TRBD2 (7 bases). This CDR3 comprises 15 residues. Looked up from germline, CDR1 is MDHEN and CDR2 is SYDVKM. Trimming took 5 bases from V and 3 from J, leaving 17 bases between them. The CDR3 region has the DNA TGTGCCAGCAGTCCCGGGGGGCAGGGGATCTACGAGCAGTACTTC. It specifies CASSPGGQGIYEQYF.

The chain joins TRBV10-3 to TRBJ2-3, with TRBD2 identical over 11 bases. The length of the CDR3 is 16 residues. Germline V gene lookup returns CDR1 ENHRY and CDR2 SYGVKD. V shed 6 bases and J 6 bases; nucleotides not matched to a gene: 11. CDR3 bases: TGTGCCATCAGCGTACTAGCGGGGGAATCGGGGGATACGCAGTATTTT. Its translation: CAISVLAGESGDTQYF.

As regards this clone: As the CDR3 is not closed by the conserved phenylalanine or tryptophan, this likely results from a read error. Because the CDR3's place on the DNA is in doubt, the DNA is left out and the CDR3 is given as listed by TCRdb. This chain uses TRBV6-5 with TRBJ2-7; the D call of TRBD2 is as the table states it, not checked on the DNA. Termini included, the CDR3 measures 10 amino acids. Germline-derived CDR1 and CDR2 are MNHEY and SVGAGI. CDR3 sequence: CASSYSAKEN.

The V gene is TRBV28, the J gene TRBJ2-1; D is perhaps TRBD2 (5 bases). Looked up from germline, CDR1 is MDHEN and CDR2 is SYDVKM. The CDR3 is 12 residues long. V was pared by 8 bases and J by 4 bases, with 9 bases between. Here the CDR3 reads CASVGDYNEQFF. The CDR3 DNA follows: TGTGCCAGCGTCGGGGATTACAATGAGCAGTTCTTC.

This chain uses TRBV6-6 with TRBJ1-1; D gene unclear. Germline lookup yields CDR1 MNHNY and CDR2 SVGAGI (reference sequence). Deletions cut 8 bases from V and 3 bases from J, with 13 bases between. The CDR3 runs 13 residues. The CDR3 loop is CASWRVLDTEAFF. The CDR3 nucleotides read TGTGCCAGCTGGAGGGTCCTTGACACTGAAGCTTTCTTT.

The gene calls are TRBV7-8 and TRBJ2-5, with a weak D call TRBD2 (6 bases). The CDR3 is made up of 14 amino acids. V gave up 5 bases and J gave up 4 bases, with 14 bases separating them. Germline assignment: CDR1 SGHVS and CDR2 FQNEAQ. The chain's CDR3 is CASSPSPGGETQYF. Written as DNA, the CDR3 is TGTGCCAGCAGCCCATCCCCCGGGGGAGAGACCCAGTACTTC.

The CDR3 spells CASSFFGALYYNEQFF. The CDR3 DNA sequence: TGTGCCAGCAGCTTTTTCGGAGCCCTATACTACAATGAGCAGTTCTTC. The chain links TRBV11-2 to TRBJ2-1; D call uncertain. Germline lookup yields CDR1 SGHAT and CDR2 FQNNGV. Trimming removed 3 bases at V and 3 bases at J, with 15 bases between. CDR3 length: 16 residues.

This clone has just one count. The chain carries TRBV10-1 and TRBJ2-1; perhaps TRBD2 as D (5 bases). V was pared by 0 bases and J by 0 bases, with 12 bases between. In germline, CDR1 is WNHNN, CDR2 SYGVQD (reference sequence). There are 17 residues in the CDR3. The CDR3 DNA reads TGCGCCAGCAGTGAGTCCCCAATAGCGACCTCCTACAATGAGCAGTTCTTC. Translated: CASSESPIATSYNEQFF.

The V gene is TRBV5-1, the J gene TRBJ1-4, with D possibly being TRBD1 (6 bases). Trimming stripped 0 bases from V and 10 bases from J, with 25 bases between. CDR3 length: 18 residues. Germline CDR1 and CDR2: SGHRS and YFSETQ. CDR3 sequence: CASSLAFFSSGHRGKLFF. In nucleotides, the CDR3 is TGCGCCAGCAGCTTGGCGTTCTTCTCGTCGGGACACCGGGGAAAACTGTTTTTT. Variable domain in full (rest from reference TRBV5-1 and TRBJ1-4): KAGVTQTPRYLIKTRGQQVTLSCSPISGHRSVSWYQQTPGQGLQFLFEYFSETQRNKGNFPGRFSGRQFSNSRSEMNVSTLELGDSALYLCASSLAFFSSGHRGKLFFGSGTQLSVL.

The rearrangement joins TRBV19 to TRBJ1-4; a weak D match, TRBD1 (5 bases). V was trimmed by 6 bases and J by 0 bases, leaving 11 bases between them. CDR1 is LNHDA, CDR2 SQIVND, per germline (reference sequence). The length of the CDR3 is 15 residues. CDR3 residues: CASRKDISTNEKLFF. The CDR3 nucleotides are TGTGCCAGTAGGAAGGACATTTCAACTAATGAAAAACTGTTTTTT.

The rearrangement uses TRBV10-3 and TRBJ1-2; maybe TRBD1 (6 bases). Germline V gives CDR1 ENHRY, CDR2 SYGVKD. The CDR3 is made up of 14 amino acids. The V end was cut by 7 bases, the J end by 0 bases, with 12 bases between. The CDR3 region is CAITETGANYGYTF. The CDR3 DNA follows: TGTGCCATCACCGAGACAGGAGCTAACTATGGCTACACCTTC.

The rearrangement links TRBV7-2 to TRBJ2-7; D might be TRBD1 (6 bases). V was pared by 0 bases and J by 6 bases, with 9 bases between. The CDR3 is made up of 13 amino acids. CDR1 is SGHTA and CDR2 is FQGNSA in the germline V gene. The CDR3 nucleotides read TGTGCCAGCAGCTTAGCCAGGGGTTCCGAGCAGTACTTC. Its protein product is CASSLARGSEQYF.

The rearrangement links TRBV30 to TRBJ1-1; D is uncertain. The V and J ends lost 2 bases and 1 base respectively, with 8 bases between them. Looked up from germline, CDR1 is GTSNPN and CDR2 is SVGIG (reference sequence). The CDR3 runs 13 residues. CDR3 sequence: CAWSNRPNTEAFF. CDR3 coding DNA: TGTGCCTGGAGTAACAGACCGAACACTGAAGCTTTCTTT.

As DNA, the CDR3 is TGTGCCAGCAGCCGACTTAGCGGGGGGACGAGCTCCTACAATGAGCAGTTCTTC. Translation gives CASSRLSGGTSSYNEQFF. This chain links TRBV6-6 with TRBJ2-1; TRBD2 matches 10 bases. V lost 6 bases, J lost 0 bases, and 11 bases stayed unmatched. This CDR3 region has 18 residues. CDR1 is MNHNY, CDR2 SVGAGI, per germline (reference sequence).

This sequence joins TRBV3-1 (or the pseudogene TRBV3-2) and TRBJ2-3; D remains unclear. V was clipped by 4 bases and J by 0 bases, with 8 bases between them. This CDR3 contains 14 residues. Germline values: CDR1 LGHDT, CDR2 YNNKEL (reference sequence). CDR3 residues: CASSLRSSTDTQYF. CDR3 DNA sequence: TGTGCCAGCAGCCTCCGGTCGAGCACAGATACGCAGTATTTT.

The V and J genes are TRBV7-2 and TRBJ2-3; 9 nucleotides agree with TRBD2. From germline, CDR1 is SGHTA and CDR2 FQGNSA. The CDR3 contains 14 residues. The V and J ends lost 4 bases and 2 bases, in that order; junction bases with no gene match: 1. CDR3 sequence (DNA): TGTGCCAGCAGCTCGGGACTAGCCACAGATACGCAGTATTTT. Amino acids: CASSSGLATDTQYF. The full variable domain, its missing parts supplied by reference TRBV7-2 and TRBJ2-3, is GAGVSQSPSNKVTEKGKDVELRCDPISGHTALYWYRQSLGQGLEFLIYFQGNSAPDKSGLPSDRFSAERTGGSVSTLTIQRTQQEDSAVYLCASSSGLATDTQYFGPGTRLTVL.

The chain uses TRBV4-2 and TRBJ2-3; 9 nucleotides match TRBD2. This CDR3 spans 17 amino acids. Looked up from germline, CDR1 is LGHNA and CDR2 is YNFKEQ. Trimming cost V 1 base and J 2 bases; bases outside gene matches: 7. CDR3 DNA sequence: TGTGCCAGCAGCCAAGCGGTCGCGGGAGGGCCCACAGATACGCAGTATTTT. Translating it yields CASSQAVAGGPTDTQYF.

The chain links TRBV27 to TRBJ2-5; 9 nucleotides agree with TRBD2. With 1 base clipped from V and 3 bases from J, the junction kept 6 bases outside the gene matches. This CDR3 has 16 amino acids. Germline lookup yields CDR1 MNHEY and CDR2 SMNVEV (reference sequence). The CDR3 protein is CASSLFGASGKETQYF. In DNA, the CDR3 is TGTGCCAGCAGTTTATTCGGGGCTAGCGGGAAAGAGACCCAGTACTTC.

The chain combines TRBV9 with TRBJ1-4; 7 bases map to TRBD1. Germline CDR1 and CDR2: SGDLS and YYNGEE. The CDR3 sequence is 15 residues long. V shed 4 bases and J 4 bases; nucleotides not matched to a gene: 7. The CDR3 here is CASSPRDSLNEKLFF. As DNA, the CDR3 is TGTGCCAGCAGCCCGAGGGACAGCCTTAATGAAAAACTGTTTTTT.

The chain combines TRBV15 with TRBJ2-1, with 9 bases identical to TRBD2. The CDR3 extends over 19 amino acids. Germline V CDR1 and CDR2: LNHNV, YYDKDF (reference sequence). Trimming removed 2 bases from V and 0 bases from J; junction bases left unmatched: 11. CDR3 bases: TGTGCCACCAGCAGACGTGCCGGGACTAGCAGGAGCTCCTACAATGAGCAGTTCTTC. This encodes CATSRRAGTSRSSYNEQFF. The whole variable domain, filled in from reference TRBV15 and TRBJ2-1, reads DAMVIQNPRYQVTQFGKPVTLSCSQTLNHNVMYWYQQKSSQAPKLLFHYYDKDFNNEADTPDNFQSRRPNTSFCFLDIRSPGLGDTAMYLCATSRRAGTSRSSYNEQFFGPGTRLTVL.